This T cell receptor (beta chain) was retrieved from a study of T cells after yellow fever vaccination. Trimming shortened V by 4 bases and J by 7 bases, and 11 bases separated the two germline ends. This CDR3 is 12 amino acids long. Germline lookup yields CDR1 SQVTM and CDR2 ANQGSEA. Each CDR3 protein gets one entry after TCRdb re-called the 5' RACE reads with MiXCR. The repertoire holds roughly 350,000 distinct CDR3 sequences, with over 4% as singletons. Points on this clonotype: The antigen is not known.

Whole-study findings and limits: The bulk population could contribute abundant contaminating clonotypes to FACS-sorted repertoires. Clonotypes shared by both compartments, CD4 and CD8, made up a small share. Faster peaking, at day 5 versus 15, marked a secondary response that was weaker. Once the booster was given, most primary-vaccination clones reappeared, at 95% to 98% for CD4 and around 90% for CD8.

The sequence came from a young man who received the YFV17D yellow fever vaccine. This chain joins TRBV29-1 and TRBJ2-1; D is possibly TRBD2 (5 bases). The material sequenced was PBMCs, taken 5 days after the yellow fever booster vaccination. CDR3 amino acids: CSVGGYRNEQFF. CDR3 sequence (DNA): TGCAGCGTTGGAGGGTATAGGAATGAGCAGTTCTTC.